Shown below are 20 T cell receptor beta chains from a single sample sequenced in a study of human T cells and chemical hapten exposure. Stated time point: pre-sensitization, week 0. Treatment indicated: therapeutic diphenylcyclopropenone sensitization with weekly scalp DPC. TCRdb re-analysed the RACE reads in MiXCR, keeping a single row per CDR3 protein. The table records fewer than 65,000 distinct CDR3 sequences, about a tenth of them present only once. The specimen comprised whole blood, sampled in connection with sensitization to the hapten diphenylcyclopropenone (DPC). Receptors originate from a woman between 40 and 55 years old with alopecia areata. Some clones in this sample may be carry-over from other donors' samples.

Many counts were recorded for this clonotype. The chain combines TRBV12-3 or TRBV12-4 with TRBJ1-5; maybe TRBD1 (5 bases). With 6 bases removed from V and 4 bases from J, the gap between germline ends came to 16 bases. The CDR3 has 15 amino acids. This chain's CDR3 is CASSGDGKPNQPQHF. The CDR3 DNA reads TGTGCCAGCAGCGGGGACGGTAAGCCTAATCAGCCCCAGCATTTT.

This clonotype was seen ten or more times. CDR3 loop: CASSHDLNYGYTF. The CDR3 DNA follows: TGCGCCAGCAGCCACGACTTGAACTATGGCTACACCTTC. This chain connects TRBV4-1 to TRBJ1-2; D is uncertain. V lost 3 bases, J lost 2 bases, and 7 bases lay in between. There are 13 residues in the CDR3. CDR1 and CDR2 (germline): MGHRA, YSYEKL.

At least ten counts were recorded for this clonotype. The genes are TRBV30 and TRBJ2-2; the D is unclear. Germline V gene data show CDR1 as GTSNPN and CDR2 as SVGIG (reference sequence). Trimming stripped 1 base from V and 6 bases from J, with 12 bases between. The CDR3 runs 14 residues. The chain's CDR3 is CAWSETVLAGELFF. The CDR3 nucleotides read TGTGCCTGGAGTGAGACGGTCCTTGCCGGGGAGCTGTTTTTT.

The chain links TRBV27 to TRBJ1-1, with unresolved D. Germline CDR1 is MNHEY and CDR2 is SMNVEV (reference sequence). The CDR3 consists of 12 residues. With 8 bases removed from V and 1 base from J, the gap between germline ends came to 8 bases. In DNA, the CDR3 is TGTGCCAGCGGAAACAGGAACACTGAAGCTTTCTTT. Amino acid sequence: CASGNRNTEAFF.

This clonotype was picked up many times. In DNA, the CDR3 is TGTGCCAGCAGCAACCATGGGAGCACCTATGGCTACACCTTC. The encoded protein is CASSNHGSTYGYTF. The J gene is TRBJ1-2, the V gene TRBV6-5; D is uncertain. The germline V gene has CDR1 MNHEY and CDR2 SVGAGI. There are 14 residues in the CDR3. Trimming took 6 bases from V and 4 from J, leaving 15 bases between them.

This chain uses TRBV20-1 with TRBJ1-2, with TRBD1 matching 10 bases. Germline V gives CDR1 DFQATT, CDR2 SNEGSKA (reference sequence). The CDR3 totals 13 residues. The J segment lost 3 bases and the V segment lost 6 bases, leaving 4 bases of the junction unmatched. CDR3 sequence (DNA): TGCAGTGCCAGGACAGGGGGAGACTATGGCTACACCTTC. Translated, it gives CSARTGGDYGYTF.

In this sample, this clonotype turned up many times. This chain links TRBV5-4 with TRBJ1-1; no firm D call. The length of the CDR3 is 13 residues. Germline-derived CDR1 and CDR2 are SGHNT and YYREEE (reference sequence). V lost 0 bases to trimming and J lost 2 bases, with 5 bases between them. CDR3 loop: CASSLAGNTEAFF. CDR3 coding DNA: TGTGCCAGCAGCTTGGCGGGAAACACTGAAGCTTTCTTT. The entire variable domain, with the rest obtained from reference TRBV5-4 and TRBJ1-1, is as follows: ETGVTQSPTHLIKTRGQQVTLRCSSQSGHNTVSWYQQALGQGPQFIFQYYREEENGRGNFPPRFSGLQFPNYSSELNVNALELDDSALYLCASSLAGNTEAFFGQGTRLTVV.

This clonotype was seen ten or more times. This rearrangement joins TRBV5-1 to TRBJ2-2; D is possibly TRBD2 (5 bases). Trimming pared 0 bases from V and 0 bases from J, leaving 6 bases between. The CDR3 length is 15 residues. CDR1 SGHRS and CDR2 YFSETQ come from the germline V gene. The CDR3 loop reads CASSLVRANTGELFF. The CDR3 nucleotides are TGCGCCAGCAGCTTGGTGAGGGCGAACACCGGGGAGCTGTTTTTT.

There are many counts of this clonotype. The chain is built from TRBV5-1 and TRBJ2-7; no clear D. The V and J ends lost 0 bases and 3 bases respectively, with 10 bases between them. This CDR3 comprises 14 residues. Germline V gene data show CDR1 as SGHRS and CDR2 as YFSETQ. The DNA of the CDR3 is TGCGCCAGCAGCTTGGGGACGTCGGACTACGAGCAGTACTTC. Translating it yields CASSLGTSDYEQYF.

This clonotype was detected a few times. The CDR3 DNA sequence: TGCAGCGTTGATGTAGCGGGGGCTTACAATGAGCAGTTCTTC. It translates to CSVDVAGAYNEQFF. This chain connects TRBV29-1 to TRBJ2-1; 9 bases align to TRBD2. Trimming removed 3 bases from V and 4 bases from J; junction bases left unmatched: 4. Germline CDR1 reads SQVTM; CDR2 reads ANQGSEA. The CDR3 extends over 14 amino acids.

This clonotype was counted many times. The chain is built from TRBV5-1 and TRBJ2-7; 13 bases match TRBD2. The trim removed 7 bases at V and 0 bases at J, leaving 10 bases unmatched. CDR1 is SGHRS, CDR2 YFSETQ, per germline. The CDR3 has 17 amino acids. CDR3 in amino acids: CASQWTSGGTSSYEQYF. CDR3 nucleotide sequence: TGCGCCAGCCAGTGGACTAGCGGGGGCACAAGCTCCTACGAGCAGTACTTC.

This clonotype was counted at least ten times. The chain joins TRBV20-1 to TRBJ2-3; 12 nucleotides agree with TRBD2. V dropped 0 bases and J dropped 3; count of bases not matched to a gene: 4. The germline V gene encodes CDR1 DFQATT and CDR2 SNEGSKA (reference sequence). The length of the CDR3 is 16 residues. The CDR3 nucleotides are TGCAGTGCTAGAGACTCTAGCGGGGGGGAGACAGATACGCAGTATTTT. As protein: CSARDSSGGETDTQYF.

The chain employs TRBV4-1 and TRBJ1-1; D perhaps matches TRBD1 (5 bases). This CDR3 contains 19 residues. V was trimmed by 0 bases and J by 3 bases, leaving 23 bases between them. Germline assignment: CDR1 MGHRA and CDR2 YSYEKL. Here the CDR3 reads CASSQELGTALAADTEAFF. The CDR3 DNA follows: TGCGCCAGCAGCCAAGAGCTGGGGACGGCTTTGGCAGCGGACACTGAAGCTTTCTTT.

This clonotype showed up just a few times. The V gene is TRBV20-1, the J gene TRBJ2-1, with TRBD2 as a possible D gene (6 bases). The germline gives CDR1 DFQATT, CDR2 SNEGSKA (reference sequence). This CDR3 has 11 amino acids. The CDR3 DNA sequence: TGCAGCGCGGGATTGCACAATGAGCAGTTCTTC. Translation gives CSAGLHNEQFF.

The chain has TRBV18 and TRBJ1-2; 9 bases align to TRBD1. Germline CDR1 KGHSH, CDR2 LQKENI. This CDR3 contains 16 residues. V was clipped by 3 bases and J by 0 bases; unmatched bases: 5. CDR3 protein: CASSPRTGEANYGYTF. The CDR3 coding sequence is TGTGCCAGCTCACCTAGGACAGGGGAAGCTAACTATGGCTACACCTTC. Full variable domain (outside the CDR3, taken from reference TRBV18 and TRBJ1-2): NAGVMQNPRHLVRRRGQEARLRCSPMKGHSHVYWYRQLPEEGLKFMVYLQKENIIDESGMPKERFSAEFPKEGPSILRIQQVVRGDSAAYFCASSPRTGEANYGYTFGSGTRLTVV.

This clonotype turned up a few times. This chain links TRBV4-3 with TRBJ1-2; D not certain. The V gene lost 1 base and the J gene lost 7 bases, with 10 bases spanning the gap. The CDR3 extends over 13 amino acids. Germline CDR1 and CDR2: LGHNA and YSLEER. In DNA form, the CDR3 reads TGCGCCAGCAGCCAAGTCCGCCAGGCTGGCTACACCTTC. This codes for CASSQVRQAGYTF.

This clonotype was seen many times. The chain has TRBV6-1 and TRBJ1-5; 7 nucleotides match TRBD1. Germline values: CDR1 MNHNS, CDR2 SASEGT. J gave up 5 bases and V 6 bases, and 10 bases lay outside the gene matches. The CDR3 loop spans 15 amino acids. CDR3 region: CASSSYRGRDQPQHF. The DNA for the CDR3 is TGTGCCAGCAGCTCGTACAGGGGACGGGATCAGCCCCAGCATTTT.

This clonotype has ten or more counts. The chain combines TRBV20-1 with TRBJ2-6; no clear D. Germline V CDR1 and CDR2: DFQATT, SNEGSKA (reference sequence). The CDR3 contains 13 residues. V lost 3 bases to trimming and J lost 2 bases, with 5 bases between them. The CDR3 nucleotides are TGCAGTGCTAGGGAACCTGGGGCCAACGTCCTGACTTTC. It codes for CSAREPGANVLTF.

This clonotype has only a few counts. The CDR3 is CASSTGIETQYF. The CDR3 DNA follows: TGTGCCAGTAGTACAGGGATCGAGACCCAGTACTTC. The V call is TRBV19, the J call TRBJ2-5, with D possibly being TRBD1 (5 bases). The CDR3 runs 12 residues. The germline V and J ends were trimmed by 4 bases and 5 bases, with 8 bases remaining between them. Germline V gene lookup returns CDR1 LNHDA and CDR2 SQIVND (reference sequence).

This rearrangement joins TRBV28 to TRBJ1-1; D remains unclear. Trimming shortened V by 8 bases and J by 8 bases, and 15 bases separated the two germline ends. The CDR3 sequence is 12 residues long. Germline V gene sequence: CDR1 MDHEN, CDR2 SYDVKM. CDR3 loop: CASFGQWAEAFF. The DNA of the CDR3 is TGTGCCAGCTTTGGGCAGTGGGCCGAAGCTTTCTTT.